What follows describes a single TCR beta chain. As yet, its antigen is unknown. A junction end diverges from the germline sequence, so it may reflect a read error. The germline gives CDR1 SSHAT, CDR2 FNYEAQ (reference sequence). The CDR3 totals 15 residues. This record comes from a study of cytomegalovirus exposure and HLA in healthy donors. General study findings and limits: Prediction of most subjects' HLA-A and HLA-B alleles by TCR beta sequences was reportedly accurate. Per a later analysis, HLA-associated TCR beta chains showed more clonal expansion than other, equally common TCR beta chains. With later analysis, a missense DCLRE1C variant became linked to TCR beta V- and J-gene trimming.

A multiplex PCR was run with 60 Vbeta primers and 13 Jbeta primers. TCRdb's copy holds only in-frame clones and misses some; the assay was immunoSEQ multiplex PCR. Its clone listing holds around 50,000 clones. Sampled while nominally healthy, donors likely had unrecorded immune exposures. This clonotype was sampled from a male donor in good health and CMV-seronegative. V usage is TRBV7-7 and J usage is TRBJ2-7, with D unresolved. Sequences were obtained from PBMCs. CDR3 DNA: TGTGCTAGCAGCTTCACACCCTCCAACTCCTACGAGCAGTACTTC. Translation gives CASSFTPSNSYEQYF.